Following are 16 T cell receptor beta chains from one sample sequenced in a study of blood T cell repertoires in COVID-19. Method: immunoSEQ multiplex PCR; TCRdb's copy keeps in-frame clones and lacks some. The profile covers roughly 100,000 clones, with less than 80% appearing a single time and more than 5% taken by the ten largest. The source material was peripheral blood. The receptors were sampled from a man older than 75 with COVID-19, enrolled during active disease.

This clone has only one observation. The V gene is TRBV5-4, the J gene TRBJ2-3; D may be TRBD2 (6 bases). CDR3 length: 17 residues. Germline lookup yields CDR1 SGHNT and CDR2 YYREEE (reference sequence). The V end lost 2 bases, the J end lost 8 bases, and 24 bases lay between the germline ends. CDR3 bases: TGTGCCAGCAGCTTCCTAGGAACGGGGACGCACGGGGGTACGCAGTATTTT. Encoded protein: CASSFLGTGTHGGTQYF.

This rearrangement joins TRBV5-5 to TRBJ2-1; 8 nucleotides match TRBD2. CDR1 SGHKS and CDR2 YYEKEE come from the germline V gene (reference sequence). The CDR3 consists of 16 residues. The V segment lost 0 bases and the J segment 4 bases; nucleotides outside the gene matches: 6. CDR3 DNA sequence: TGTGCCAGCAGCTTGGTCGGACTAGCAGGGTACAATGAGCAGTTCTTC. Translating gives CASSLVGLAGYNEQFF.

The chain has TRBV30 and TRBJ1-3; no reliable D call. The V and J ends lost 2 bases and 3 bases respectively, with 5 bases between them. The CDR3 contains 12 residues. Germline CDR1 GTSNPN, CDR2 SVGIG (reference sequence). In DNA form, the CDR3 reads TGTGCCTGGAGTCTGTTTGGAAACACCATATATTTT. This gives the protein CAWSLFGNTIYF.

This chain uses TRBV3-1 (or the pseudogene TRBV3-2) with TRBJ1-2, with 7 bases matching TRBD1. The CDR3 is made up of 16 amino acids. The V segment lost 1 base and the J segment 6 bases; nucleotides outside the gene matches: 11. CDR1 LGHDT and CDR2 YNNKEL come from the germline V gene (reference sequence). The CDR3 nucleotides are TGTGCCAGCAGCCAAGGCGAAACACAGGGGATCCATGGCTACACCTTC. Amino acids: CASSQGETQGIHGYTF.

This chain links TRBV11-2 with TRBJ1-3; D gene uncertain. The CDR3 is 15 amino acids. V lost 1 base and J lost 3, with 10 bases in between. CDR1 is SGHAT and CDR2 is FQNNGV in the germline V gene. CDR3 DNA: TGTGCCAGCAGCTTAGGGGAGAACCTTGGAAACACCATATATTTT. It is translated as CASSLGENLGNTIYF.

The chain employs TRBV29-1 and TRBJ2-7; 10 bases line up with TRBD1. Trimming at V came to 4 bases and at J to 6 bases, leaving 6 bases not matched to a gene. Looked up from germline, CDR1 is SQVTM and CDR2 is ANQGSEA. The CDR3 loop spans 13 amino acids. CDR3 loop: CSVVGQGIGEQYF. The CDR3 region has the DNA TGCAGCGTTGTGGGACAGGGGATAGGCGAGCAGTACTTC.

V and J are TRBV11-2 and TRBJ1-3; 7 positions agree with TRBD1. CDR1 is SGHAT, CDR2 FQNNGV, per germline. V lost 4 bases, J lost 2 bases, and 2 bases stayed unmatched. This CDR3 has 14 amino acids. The CDR3 spells CASSSTGTGNTIYF. For the CDR3, the DNA is TGTGCCAGCAGCTCGACAGGGACTGGAAACACCATATATTTT.

This chain connects TRBV28 to TRBJ2-1, with D perhaps matching TRBD2 (6 bases). The CDR3 is 15 amino acids. CDR1 MDHEN and CDR2 SYDVKM come from the germline V gene. Trimming stripped 2 bases from V and 9 bases from J, with 17 bases between. CDR3 protein: CASSLEREIHGEQFF. For the CDR3, the DNA is TGTGCCAGCAGTTTAGAACGGGAGATACATGGTGAGCAGTTCTTC.

This chain joins TRBV7-3 and TRBJ2-3, with TRBD2 matching 8 bases. From germline, CDR1 is SGHTA and CDR2 FQGTGA. The ends lost 5 bases at V and 6 bases at J; junction bases unmatched: 13. The CDR3 consists of 16 residues. CDR3 region: CASSESGAGVFDTQYF. DNA for the CDR3: TGTGCCAGCAGCGAATCTGGAGCGGGAGTTTTTGATACGCAGTATTTT.

This clone was seen a handful of times. The chain employs TRBV5-6 and TRBJ1-2; D remains ambiguous. This CDR3 comprises 13 residues. The V end lost 2 bases, the J end lost 2 bases, and 7 bases lay between the germline ends. Germline-derived CDR1 and CDR2 are SGHDT and YYEEEE. CDR3 residues: CASSFELNYGYTF. CDR3 DNA sequence: TGTGCCAGCAGCTTCGAGTTAAACTATGGCTACACCTTC.

The gene calls are TRBV24-1 and TRBJ2-2; a weak D match, TRBD2 (6 bases). The ends were cut back, 4 bases at V and 1 base at J, with 12 bases in the middle. Per germline, CDR1 KGHDR and CDR2 SFDVKD. This CDR3 is 16 amino acids long. This CDR3 reads CATSDRQRVNTGELFF. For the CDR3, the DNA is TGTGCCACCAGTGACCGACAGCGGGTGAACACCGGGGAGCTGTTTTTT.

The DNA for the CDR3 is TGTGCCAGCAGCTTAGAGGCCAGGGGGCCCTATGGCTACACCTTC. Protein: CASSLEARGPYGYTF. The V and J genes are TRBV7-8 and TRBJ1-2; 8 positions agree with TRBD1. Germline-derived CDR1 and CDR2 are SGHVS and FQNEAQ. Losses at the gene ends were 1 base for V and 4 bases for J; bases not matched to a gene: 5. The CDR3 runs to 15 residues. Using reference TRBV7-8 and TRBJ1-2 for the parts outside the CDR3, the full variable domain is GAGVSQSPRYKVAKRGQDVALRCDPISGHVSLFWYQQALGQGPEFLTYFQNEAQLDKSGLPSDRFFAERPEGSVSTLKIQRTQQEDSAVYLCASSLEARGPYGYTFGSGTRLTVV.

This chain links TRBV18 with TRBJ1-2; D is unclear. Germline V gene lookup returns CDR1 KGHSH and CDR2 LQKENI. The CDR3 has 19 residues. The V gene lost 2 bases and the J gene lost 4 bases, with 26 bases spanning the gap. CDR3 residues: CASSPSTIILPGRGYGYTF. CDR3 nucleotide sequence: TGTGCCAGCTCACCATCGACCATTATCCTGCCTGGGAGAGGCTATGGCTACACCTTC.

The V gene is TRBV27, the J gene TRBJ2-2; weak D call: TRBD2 (5 bases). Germline lookup yields CDR1 MNHEY and CDR2 SMNVEV (reference sequence). The CDR3 totals 15 residues. Trimming took 3 bases from V and 5 from J, leaving 13 bases between them. CDR3 sequence (DNA): TGTGCCAGCAGTTTTTCGAGGGAGTGGACCGGGGAGCTGTTTTTT. Protein sequence: CASSFSREWTGELFF.

The genes are TRBV2 and TRBJ2-7; D unclear. The CDR3 has 14 amino acids. CDR1 SNHLY and CDR2 FYNNEI come from the germline V gene. V lost 4 bases and J lost 2, with 12 bases in between. The CDR3 sequence is CASSAPLAPYEQYF. In nucleotides, the CDR3 is TGTGCCAGCAGTGCCCCCCTGGCCCCCTACGAGCAGTACTTC.

V gene TRBV24-1 combines with J gene TRBJ2-1, with D tentatively TRBD1 (6 bases). Trimming removed 9 bases at V and 9 bases at J, with 23 bases between. The CDR3 is 15 residues long. Germline V gene sequence: CDR1 KGHDR, CDR2 SFDVKD. CDR3 amino acids: CATRRVGALGSEQFF. The CDR3 nucleotides are TGTGCCACCCGTCGTGTGGGGGCTTTGGGGAGTGAGCAGTTCTTC.